Listed here is a single TCR beta chain. The V gene end was trimmed by 4 bases and the J gene end by 2 bases; junction bases not matched to a gene: 7. Germline loops: CDR1 MNHNS, CDR2 SASEGT. This CDR3 is 16 amino acids long. The data derive from a study of blood T cell repertoires in COVID-19. Authors' data handling: Researchers report that nucleated cell counts were estimated from reference gene primer amplification. Here immunoSEQ multiplex PCR was the method, and the copy in TCRdb shows in-frame clones only, minus some. Clone size and V and J calls were adopted from that table, with D and trimming inferred from the DNA. The sample holds some 100,000 clones; almost 90% are singletons and the top ten take 7% to 8.5%.

This clonotype was obtained from a woman between 70 and 85 years old with acute or convalescent COVID-19. The V and J genes are TRBV6-1 and TRBJ1-2, with 10 bases aligning to TRBD1. The sequencing sample was made of peripheral blood. CDR3 in amino acids: CASSALPGQGNYGYTF. CDR3 sequence (DNA): TGTGCCAGCAGTGCCCTACCGGGACAGGGGAACTATGGCTACACCTTC.